These 9 T cell receptor beta chains came from one sample sequenced in a study of T cell responses to AZD1222 COVID-19 vaccine. Clones were read by immunoSEQ multiplex PCR, and TCRdb kept only the in-frame ones, dropping some. The sample includes approximately 130,000 clones, about 89% of them seen just once. Sequencing was performed on peripheral blood, taken on day 0 of AZD1222 vaccination. The receptors were sampled from an adult in good health.

This clone showed up just a few times. The rearrangement joins TRBV3-1 (or the pseudogene TRBV3-2) to TRBJ1-5, with 8 bases matching TRBD1. V gave up 6 bases and J gave up 0 bases; unmatched junction bases: 22. Germline V gene lookup returns CDR1 LGHDT and CDR2 YNNKEL (reference sequence). CDR3 size: 21 residues. CDR3 sequence (DNA): TGTGCCAGCAGACCACCCGATCGGGACAGGCCAATTTCTTATAGCAATCAGCCCCAGCATTTT. Translation: CASRPPDRDRPISYSNQPQHF.

The DNA for the CDR3 is TGTGCCAGTAGCCCACGGGGCAGGACGGATCAGCCCCAGCATTTT. Protein sequence: CASSPRGRTDQPQHF. The J gene is TRBJ1-5, the V gene TRBV19, with TRBD1 as a possible D gene (5 bases). Trimming left V 6 bases short and J 5 bases short, with 17 bases between. Germline assignment: CDR1 LNHDA and CDR2 SQIVND (reference sequence). CDR3 length: 15 residues.

V is TRBV11-3 and J is TRBJ2-7; D is unclear. Trimming removed 3 bases from V and 4 bases from J, with 10 bases in between. The CDR3 runs to 13 residues. Per germline, CDR1 SGHNT and CDR2 YENEEA. CDR3 amino acids: CASSFGTDYEQYF. CDR3 DNA sequence: TGTGCCAGCAGCTTCGGTACCGATTACGAGCAGTACTTC. The variable domain in full, with the rest retrieved from reference TRBV11-3 and TRBJ2-7, is EAGVVQSPRYKIIEKKQPVAFWCNPISGHNTLYWYLQNLGQGPELLIRYENEEAVDDSQLPKDRFSAERLKGVDSTLKIQPAELGDSAVYLCASSFGTDYEQYFGPGTRLTVT.

This chain uses TRBV7-9 with TRBJ1-2, with D perhaps TRBD1 (5 bases). V dropped 7 bases and J dropped 5 bases, with 23 bases sitting between them. The CDR3 loop spans 16 amino acids. Germline V gene sequence: CDR1 SEHNR, CDR2 FQNEAQ (reference sequence). This chain's CDR3 is CASTPQRGHFGYGYTF. The CDR3 DNA reads TGTGCCAGCACGCCTCAAAGGGGCCATTTCGGATATGGCTACACCTTC.

The chain uses TRBV30 and TRBJ1-4, with TRBD1 matching over 8 bases. Germline values: CDR1 GTSNPN, CDR2 SVGIG (reference sequence). Unmatched junction bases numbered 4, after V lost 7 bases and J lost 6 bases. This CDR3 contains 12 residues. DNA of the CDR3: TGTGCCTTCAGGGGGCTTGATGAAAAACTGTTTTTT. It is translated as CAFRGLDEKLFF.

The V gene is TRBV25-1, the J gene TRBJ1-2; possibly TRBD1 for D (5 bases). CDR1 is MGHDK and CDR2 is SYGVNS in the germline V gene. This CDR3 comprises 14 residues. V was trimmed by 5 bases and J by 5 bases, leaving 15 bases between them. The CDR3 reads CASSPGTGGYGYTF. The CDR3 DNA sequence: TGTGCCAGCAGTCCAGGTACCGGGGGATATGGCTACACCTTC.

This chain uses TRBV30 with TRBJ1-2; D remains unclear. Germline V gene sequence: CDR1 GTSNPN, CDR2 SVGIG (reference sequence). V dropped 1 base and J dropped 3 bases, with 12 bases sitting between them. This CDR3 contains 14 residues. CDR3 in DNA: TGTGCCTGGAGTGCGTCGAGAGGGCACTATGGCTACACCTTC. Encoded protein: CAWSASRGHYGYTF.

The CDR3 nucleotides are TGTGCCAGCAGCTTAGGTCCCCGGGGCGATCAGCCCCAGCATTTT. Its protein is CASSLGPRGDQPQHF. This chain uses TRBV7-6 with TRBJ1-5; the D gene is possibly TRBD1 (5 bases). V lost 1 base, J lost 5 bases, and 12 bases lay in between. The CDR3 has 15 amino acids. The germline V gene encodes CDR1 SGHVS and CDR2 FNYEAQ.

This clone has a single count. J is TRBJ2-7 and V is TRBV27; 7 positions agree with TRBD1. After removal of 7 bases from V and 2 bases from J, the junction contained 2 bases not matched to a gene. Germline assignment: CDR1 MNHEY and CDR2 SMNVEV (reference sequence). This CDR3 spans 12 amino acids. The CDR3 spells CASKTGAYEQYF. CDR3 nucleotides: TGTGCCAGCAAAACAGGGGCCTACGAGCAGTACTTC.